This is a list of T cell receptor beta chains from one sample in a study of PD-1 blockade in classical Hodgkin lymphoma. Sequencing used immunoSEQ multiplex PCR; TCRdb keeps in-frame clones, though not all of them. The sample holds about 40,000 clones; more than 75% are singletons and the top ten take approximately 8.8%. Sequencing was performed on peripheral blood mononuclear cells (PBMCs), taken at baseline. The receptors were gathered from a human donor with classical Hodgkin lymphoma. CDR3s include the opening cysteine and the closing phenylalanine or tryptophan. D genes are given only for firm matches. The size of a clone is reported for some rows only, either as once, few or many, or as a class for expanded clones.

cdr3_length,clone_size,v_call,d_call,j_call,cdr3_aa,cdr3_nt
13,NA,TRBV19,NA,TRBJ1-2,CASSIRGAVGYTF,TGTGCCAGTAGTATCCGGGGGGCGGTTGGCTACACCTTC
16,once,TRBV7-9,NA,TRBJ2-1,CASTIPEARSYNEQFF,TGTGCCAGCACCATACCGGAGGCCCGCTCCTACAATGAGCAGTTCTTC
16,NA,TRBV2,NA,TRBJ2-4,CASSGGGLGAKNIQYF,TGTGCCAGCAGTGGGGGGGGGCTGGGGGCCAAAAACATTCAGTACTTC
14,NA,TRBV6-1,TRBD1,TRBJ2-7,CASSRGQGAYEQYF,TGTGCCAGCAGCCGTGGACAGGGGGCCTACGAGCAGTACTTC
16,NA,TRBV6-5,NA,TRBJ1-1,CASSYSELAGLSEAFF,TGTGCCAGCAGTTACTCGGAACTAGCGGGCCTGTCTGAAGCTTTCTTT
15,once,TRBV2,NA,TRBJ1-3,CASSEFKFSGNTIYF,TGTGCCAGCAGTGAGTTTAAATTCTCTGGAAACACCATATATTTT
12,NA,TRBV7-9,TRBD1,TRBJ1-2,CASSLQGPGYTF,TGTGCCAGCAGCCTACAGGGGCCAGGCTACACCTTC
14,once,TRBV7-6,TRBD1,TRBJ1-5,CASSPDRGVQPQHF,TGTGCCAGCAGCCCTGACAGGGGTGTTCAGCCCCAGCATTTT
14,few,TRBV19,TRBD1,TRBJ2-5,CASSRTGGSETQYF,TGTGCCAGTAGTCGGACAGGGGGCTCGGAGACCCAGTACTTC
14,NA,TRBV6-5,NA,TRBJ1-2,CASSYRPRGYGYTF,TGTGCCAGCAGTTACAGGCCTCGGGGCTATGGCTACACCTTC
13,NA,TRBV2,TRBD1,TRBJ1-2,CASSLQGGYGYTF,TGTGCCAGCAGTTTACAGGGGGGCTATGGCTACACCTTC
16,NA,TRBV4-1,NA,TRBJ1-6,CASSQGASRYNSPLHF,TGCGCCAGCAGCCAAGGAGCCAGCAGATATAATTCACCCCTCCACTTT
17,NA,TRBV7-9,NA,TRBJ2-1,CASSPGLTPSSYNEQFF,TGTGCCAGCAGCCCGGGACTTACACCAAGCTCCTACAATGAGCAGTTCTTC
13,NA,TRBV7-9,NA,TRBJ1-2,CASSLSGGDGYTF,TGTGCCAGCAGCTTATCGGGCGGGGATGGCTACACCTTC
13,NA,TRBV6-6,TRBD1,TRBJ1-2,CASSRTGDYGYTF,TGTGCCAGCAGCAGGACAGGGGACTATGGCTACACCTTC
15,NA,TRBV4-2,TRBD2,TRBJ2-1,CASSSIAGGTSEQFF,TGTGCCAGCAGCTCCATAGCGGGAGGTACCAGTGAGCAGTTCTTC
15,NA,TRBV11-2,TRBD2,TRBJ2-5,CASSPGTSGGETQYF,TGTGCCAGCAGCCCCGGGACTAGCGGGGGAGAGACCCAGTACTTC
13,NA,TRBV27,NA,TRBJ1-2,CASSFTSYRGYTF,TGTGCCAGCAGTTTCACCTCATACAGGGGCTACACCTTC
13,NA,TRBV5-4,NA,TRBJ1-4,CASSLTGDEKLFF,TGTGCCAGCAGCTTGACGGGGGATGAAAAACTGTTTTTT
15,NA,TRBV5-6,NA,TRBJ1-6,CASSSAGFYNSPLHF,TGTGCCAGCAGCTCGGCAGGGTTCTATAATTCACCCCTCCACTTT
15,NA,TRBV28,TRBD1,TRBJ2-5,CASSRGTERQGAQYF,TGTGCCAGCAGCCGAGGGACAGAGCGGCAAGGGGCCCAGTACTTC
15,NA,TRBV29-1,NA,TRBJ1-2,CSVSGTPKVTYGYTF,TGCAGCGTTTCAGGGACACCTAAGGTCACCTATGGCTACACCTTC
15,few,TRBV6-5,NA,TRBJ1-6,CASSPSGGGNSPLHF,TGTGCCAGCAGTCCCTCCGGAGGGGGGAATTCACCCCTCCACTTT
14,NA,TRBV25-1,NA,TRBJ2-5,CASSERDPFETQYF,TGTGCCAGCAGTGAACGGGACCCTTTTGAGACCCAGTACTTC
15,NA,TRBV5-4,TRBD1,TRBJ2-7,CASSPGTANPREQYF,TGTGCCAGCAGCCCCGGGACAGCCAACCCCCGCGAGCAGTACTTC
13,NA,TRBV7-9,NA,TRBJ1-2,CASSTGQRYGYTF,TGTGCCAGCAGCACGGGACAACGGTATGGCTACACCTTC
13,NA,TRBV10-3,NA,TRBJ2-6,CAISDSGANVLTF,TGTGCCATCAGTGACTCTGGGGCCAACGTCCTGACTTTC
11,NA,TRBV5-8,NA,TRBJ2-7,CASKESYEQYF,TGTGCCAGCAAGGAAAGCTACGAGCAGTACTTC
15,once,TRBV7-2,NA,TRBJ1-3,CASSLKALFANTIYF,TGTGCCAGCAGCCTAAAGGCCCTGTTTGCTAACACCATATATTTT
14,NA,TRBV10-3,TRBD1,TRBJ1-5,CAISEYDRAQPQHF,TGTGCCATCAGTGAATACGACAGGGCTCAGCCCCAGCATTTT
13,NA,TRBV6-5,NA,TRBJ2-7,CASSYSTRYEQYF,TGTGCCAGCAGTTACTCGACACGGTACGAGCAGTACTTC
18,NA,TRBV28,NA,TRBJ2-6,CASSSDLGVASGANVLTF,TGTGCCAGCAGTTCGGACCTGGGTGTAGCCTCTGGGGCCAACGTCCTGACTTTC
16,NA,TRBV4-1,NA,TRBJ1-3,CASSRPGHSSGNTIYF,TGCGCCAGCAGCCGCCCGGGACACAGCTCTGGAAACACCATATATTTT
17,NA,TRBV5-4,TRBD2,TRBJ2-7,CASSPLSLASSSYEQYF,TGTGCCAGCAGCCCCTTATCACTAGCGTCGAGCTCCTACGAGCAGTACTTC
11,NA,TRBV29-1,NA,TRBJ1-1,CSVASTGWAFF,TGCAGCGTCGCCTCTACAGGGTGGGCTTTCTTT
16,few,TRBV25-1,NA,TRBJ1-2,CASSEWGGGAGYGYTF,TGTGCCAGCAGTGAGTGGGGCGGGGGCGCGGGCTATGGCTACACCTTC
15,NA,TRBV28,NA,TRBJ2-6,CASSRSRAGANVLTF,TGTGCCAGCAGCCGGAGCCGGGCGGGGGCCAACGTCCTGACTTTC
14,NA,TRBV28,NA,TRBJ2-7,CASSMTPASYEQYF,TGTGCCAGCAGTATGACTCCTGCCTCCTACGAGCAGTACTTC
17,NA,TRBV30,NA,TRBJ1-6,CAWGTPIGGTRNSPLHF,TGTGCCTGGGGGACCCCGATCGGAGGGACTCGTAATTCACCCCTCCACTTT
14,NA,TRBV7-7,NA,TRBJ2-2,CASSLQGRTGELFF,TGTGCTAGCAGCTTACAGGGCCGAACCGGGGAGCTGTTTTTT
14,NA,TRBV19,TRBD2,TRBJ2-2,CASSTSGLPGELFF,TGTGCCAGTAGCACTAGCGGCCTGCCCGGGGAGCTGTTTTTT
12,NA,TRBV28,TRBD1,TRBJ1-1,CASSQGGTEAFF,TGTGCCAGCAGTCAGGGGGGGACTGAAGCTTTCTTT
14,NA,TRBV7-2,TRBD1,TRBJ1-4,CASSLNPDREKLFF,TGTGCCAGCAGCTTAAACCCGGACAGGGAAAAACTGTTTTTT
17,NA,TRBV5-1,TRBD1,TRBJ2-6,CASSGGTGGSGANVLTF,TGCGCCAGCAGCGGAGGGACAGGGGGCTCTGGGGCCAACGTCCTGACTTTC
15,NA,TRBV28,NA,TRBJ2-3,CASSLAVSITGTQYF,TGTGCCAGCAGTTTGGCGGTATCCATCACGGGTACGCAGTATTTT
15,few,TRBV12-5,NA,TRBJ1-1,CASANAGGGGTEAFF,TGTGCTAGTGCTAACGCCGGGGGGGGCGGCACTGAAGCTTTCTTT
16,NA,TRBV9,TRBD2,TRBJ2-5,CASSAQLAGGQETQYF,TGTGCCAGCAGCGCACAACTAGCGGGGGGGCAAGAGACCCAGTACTTC
12,NA,TRBV19,NA,TRBJ1-2,CASSKRNYGYTF,TGTGCCAGTAGTAAAAGGAACTATGGCTACACCTTC
13,NA,TRBV18,NA,TRBJ2-7,CASSPVGGYEQYF,TGTGCCAGCTCACCAGTCGGAGGCTACGAGCAGTACTTC
15,NA,TRBV7-8,TRBD1,TRBJ2-7,CASSLMGQGIGEQYF,TGTGCCAGCAGCTTAATGGGACAGGGAATCGGCGAGCAGTACTTC
13,NA,TRBV27,NA,TRBJ2-3,CASSLSYTDTQYF,TGTGCCAGCAGTTTAAGTTACACAGATACGCAGTATTTT
13,NA,TRBV6-6,NA,TRBJ1-5,CASSYEGFKPQHF,TGTGCCAGCAGTTACGAGGGGTTCAAGCCCCAGCATTTT
15,NA,TRBV5-1,NA,TRBJ2-5,CASRPAGGSQETQYF,TGCGCCAGCAGACCTGCCGGGGGCAGCCAAGAGACCCAGTACTTC
15,NA,TRBV4-3,NA,TRBJ1-2,CASSQDSGRGLGYTF,TGCGCCAGCAGCCAAGATTCAGGCAGGGGTCTTGGCTACACCTTC
14,NA,TRBV6-6,TRBD1,TRBJ2-3,CASSPGTGLDTQYF,TGTGCCAGCAGTCCTGGGACAGGGTTAGATACGCAGTATTTT
16,NA,TRBV7-9,TRBD1,TRBJ2-7,CASSLSLGQGRNEQYF,TGTGCCAGCAGCTTATCCCTGGGACAGGGGAGGAACGAGCAGTACTTC
14,NA,TRBV18,NA,TRBJ1-5,CASSPDSYNQPQHF,TGTGCCAGCTCACCGGACAGTTACAATCAGCCCCAGCATTTT
15,once,TRBV7-8,NA,TRBJ2-1,CASSGRGITYNEQFF,TGTGCCAGCAGCGGAAGGGGGATCACCTACAATGAGCAGTTCTTC
11,NA,TRBV2,NA,TRBJ1-2,CASSVGYGYTF,TGTGCCAGCAGTGTGGGGTATGGCTACACCTTC